These T cell receptor beta chains were read from a single sample in a study of early T cells in non-severe SARS-CoV-2 infection. Via MiXCR, TCRdb re-called the 5' RACE reads, giving one row per CDR3 protein. The sample holds about 38,000 distinct CDR3 sequences; about 5% are singletons and the top ten take about a sixth. The sample taken for sequencing was whole blood. The receptors shown here come from an adult who was a healthcare worker with PCR-confirmed SARS-CoV-2 infection or an uninfected control (not recorded which). Both conserved end residues are part of each CDR3. Fields, in order: CDR3 length, D gene, clone size, J gene, V gene, CDR3 DNA, CDR3 protein. The D gene is left open where the match is weak. Size is omitted from some rows. Given values are once, few, many or a class for expanded clones.

>14|.|few|TRBJ1-1|TRBV18
TGTGCCAGCTCACCGGGAAAGCAAGACACTGAAGTTTTCTTT
CASSPGKQDTEVFF
>15|.|many|TRBJ2-3|TRBV7-2
TGTGCCAGCAGCTTTAAGGCTAGCAGCACAGATACGCAGTATTTT
CASSFKASSTDTQYF
>15|.|.|TRBJ2-7|TRBV7-6
TGTGCCAGCAGCTTAAGTCCGTTAGGATCCTACGAGCAGTACTTC
CASSLSPLGSYEQYF
>13|.|many|TRBJ1-2|TRBV12-3/TRBV12-4
TGTGCCTCTGTGGACAGTTTTAACTATGGCTACACCTTC
CASVDSFNYGYTF
>15|TRBD1|few|TRBJ2-7|TRBV5-1
TGCGCCAGCAGCTCCGGGACAGGGGGCTCCTACGAGCAGTACTTC
CASSSGTGGSYEQYF
>12|.|many|TRBJ2-1|TRBV19
TGTGCCAGTAGTCAGAACTACAATGAGCAGTTCTTC
CASSQNYNEQFF
>14|TRBD2|few|TRBJ2-5|TRBV6-1
TGTGCCAGCAGACTAGCGGGCATCCAAGAGACCCAGTACTTC
CASRLAGIQETQYF
>14|.|many|TRBJ1-6|TRBV3-2
TGTGCCAGCAGCCAAGGGATTCAGGGGCAACCCCTCCACTTT
CASSQGIQGQPLHF
>18|TRBD2|many|TRBJ2-5|TRBV4-2
TGTGCCAGCAGCCAAGGCGGGACTAGCGGGGGTTTGGTGGAGACCCAGTACTTC
CASSQGGTSGGLVETQYF
>16|.|few|TRBJ2-1|TRBV27
TGTGCCAGCAGTTTAGTATCGGGGTTCAGCTACAATGAGCAGTTCTTC
CASSLVSGFSYNEQFF
>13|.|many|TRBJ1-1|TRBV7-9
TGTGCCAGCAGCCCAGCAGGGGTCGAAAGAGCTTTCTTT
CASSPAGVERAFF
>15|.|.|TRBJ2-3|TRBV5-1
TGCGCCAGCAGCTTGGCGGGGAAAGGGACAGATACGCAGTATTTT
CASSLAGKGTDTQYF
>15|.|.|TRBJ2-5|TRBV7-6
TGTGCCAGCCGAAAAGGGGCAGGCCGCGGGGAGACCCAGTACTTC
CASRKGAGRGETQYF
>13|.|many|TRBJ2-7|TRBV4-1
TGCGCCAGCAGCCAAGAAAGGCAGTACGAGCAGTACTTC
CASSQERQYEQYF
>13|TRBD2|many|TRBJ2-1|TRBV10-3
TGTGCCATCAGTGAGTCGGGAGGGTATGAGCAGTTCTTC
CAISESGGYEQFF
>16|.|many|TRBJ2-3|TRBV4-1
TGCGCCAGCAGCCCTACAGGAGGGGACCTCACAGATACGCAGTATTTT
CASSPTGGDLTDTQYF
>14|.|many|TRBJ1-2|TRBV11-2
TGTGCCAGCAGATCGTCCCAGGGAGGCTATGGCTACACCTTC
CASRSSQGGYGYTF
>13|.|many|TRBJ2-7|TRBV20-1
TGCAGTGTCTCTGAGCTCGCGGGGTACGAGCAGTACTTC
CSVSELAGYEQYF
>15|.|many|TRBJ2-1|TRBV9
TGTGCCAGCAGCGGAACGGGACGTCTTGTCGATGAGCAGTTCTTC
CASSGTGRLVDEQFF
>17|TRBD2|many|TRBJ2-2|TRBV18
TGTGCCAGCTCACCACCGAGGCGGGGGGCGAGCGCCGGGGAGCTGTTTTTT
CASSPPRRGASAGELFF
>13|.|many|TRBJ1-1|TRBV2
TGTGCCGCAGGGGCCTGGAAAAACACTGAAGCTTTCTTT
CAAGAWKNTEAFF
>15|.|once|TRBJ2-2|TRBV11-2
TGTGCCAGCAGCTTAGATCCCCAGGTCGCCGGGGAGCTGTTTTTT
CASSLDPQVAGELFF
>13|.|many|TRBJ1-5|TRBV29-1
TGCAGCGTTGGTGTGGAGGGGGATCAGCCCCAGCATTTT
CSVGVEGDQPQHF
>13|.|many|TRBJ2-5|TRBV12-3/TRBV12-4
TGTGCCAGCAGCCTACAGGGTGGAGAGACCCAGTACTTC
CASSLQGGETQYF
>13|.|many|TRBJ1-1|TRBV18
TGTGCCAGCTCACCGGGAGGGGATGGTGAAGCTTTCTTT
CASSPGGDGEAFF
>15|.|many|TRBJ2-3|TRBV11-2
TGTGCCAGCAGCTCCCTAAGGGGGGGCACAGATACGCAGTATTTT
CASSSLRGGTDTQYF
>13|.|many|TRBJ2-3|TRBV11-1
TGTGCCAGCAGCTTCCTGGGGGCAGATACGCAGTATTTT
CASSFLGADTQYF